This T cell receptor (beta chain) is drawn from a study of T cells in Graves' hyperthyroidism and ophthalmopathy. General observations from the study: Ophthalmopathy got predicted by the model a median roughly six months before its onset. Most clonotypes expanded in thyroid above 0.001 were likewise present in blood.

Newly diagnosed hyperthyroidism patients aged 18 to 65 years had disease lasting under 2 months. A roughly 10 ml volume of fresh peripheral blood provided the PBMCs. The CDR3 loop spans 18 amino acids. Germline assignment: CDR1 KGHDR and CDR2 SFDVKD. V shed 3 bases and J shed 7 bases, with 24 bases lying between them. Amplification targeted TCR beta CDR3 regions from RNA transcripts. RT-PCR in the first round (using the HTBI primer set) targeted the TCR CDR3. TCRdb re-called the multiplex PCR reads with MiXCR, one entry per CDR3 protein. In the table there are 300,000 to 400,000 distinct CDR3 sequences, 11% to 15% of which are singletons. This clonotype occurred a few times. What it recognizes is unknown.

The chain has TRBV24-1 and TRBJ2-1; either TRBD1 or TRBD2 may fit D (5 bases each). The sample was blood. This sequence originates from a woman aged 30 to 39 with Graves' hyperthyroidism. In DNA form, the CDR3 reads TGTGCCACCAGTGATGAAGGAGAACCGGGACCCCGGCGGAATGAGCAGTTCTTC. Protein sequence: CATSDEGEPGPRRNEQFF.